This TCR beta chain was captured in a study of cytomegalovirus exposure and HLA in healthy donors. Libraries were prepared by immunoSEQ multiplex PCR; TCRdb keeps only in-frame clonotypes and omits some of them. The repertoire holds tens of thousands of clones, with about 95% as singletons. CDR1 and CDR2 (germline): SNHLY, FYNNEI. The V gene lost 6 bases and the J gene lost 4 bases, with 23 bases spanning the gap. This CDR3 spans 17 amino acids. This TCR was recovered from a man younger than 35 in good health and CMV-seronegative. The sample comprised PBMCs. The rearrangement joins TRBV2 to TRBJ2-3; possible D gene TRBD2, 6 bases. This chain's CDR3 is CASSDEPTRRGADTQYF. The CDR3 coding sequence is TGTGCCAGCAGCGACGAACCGACTAGGCGAGGCGCAGATACGCAGTATTTT.